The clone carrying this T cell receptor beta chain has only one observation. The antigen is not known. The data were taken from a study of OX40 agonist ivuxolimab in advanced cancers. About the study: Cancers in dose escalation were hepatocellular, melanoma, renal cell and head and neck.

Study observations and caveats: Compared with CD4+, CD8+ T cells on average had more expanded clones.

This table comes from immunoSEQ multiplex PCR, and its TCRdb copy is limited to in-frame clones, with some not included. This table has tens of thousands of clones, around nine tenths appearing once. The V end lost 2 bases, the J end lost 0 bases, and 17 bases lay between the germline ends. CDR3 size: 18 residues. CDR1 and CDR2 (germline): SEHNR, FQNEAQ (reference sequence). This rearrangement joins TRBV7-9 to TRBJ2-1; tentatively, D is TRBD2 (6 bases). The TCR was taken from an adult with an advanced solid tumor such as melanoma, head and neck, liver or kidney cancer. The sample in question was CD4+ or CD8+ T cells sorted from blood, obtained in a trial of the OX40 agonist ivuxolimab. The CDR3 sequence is CASSLRSDWRGSYNEQFF. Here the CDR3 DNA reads TGTGCCAGCAGCTTAAGGTCCGATTGGCGGGGCTCCTACAATGAGCAGTTCTTC.